The 17 T cell receptor beta chains listed next were all sequenced from one sample in a study of blood T cell repertoires in COVID-19. Generated by immunoSEQ multiplex PCR, the TCRdb table keeps only in-frame clones and is missing some. Of 150,000 to 200,000 clones listed, just under 85% were seen once; the top ten hold 2.5% to 3%. The sample taken for sequencing was peripheral blood. The receptors were sampled from an elderly woman with COVID-19, enrolled during active disease.

The rearrangement uses TRBV27 and TRBJ2-7, with D possibly being TRBD1 (5 bases). Germline CDR1 MNHEY, CDR2 SMNVEV (reference sequence). Trimming removed 4 bases from V and 3 bases from J, with 10 bases in between. This CDR3 spans 13 amino acids. Written as DNA, the CDR3 is TGTGCCAGCAGTTATCGGCAGGGCTACGAGCAGTACTTC. This gives the protein CASSYRQGYEQYF.

The rearrangement uses TRBV6-5 and TRBJ2-6; D gene uncertain. Germline lookup yields CDR1 MNHEY and CDR2 SVGAGI. V was cut by 2 bases and J by 4 bases, with 6 bases left in between. The CDR3 runs 14 residues. CDR3 loop: CASSYVRGANVLTF. CDR3 coding DNA: TGTGCCAGCAGTTACGTCCGGGGGGCCAACGTCCTGACTTTC.

J is TRBJ2-5 and V is TRBV28; D is perhaps TRBD2 (5 bases). The CDR3 runs 13 residues. CDR1 MDHEN and CDR2 SYDVKM come from the germline V gene. V lost 6 bases and J 5 bases, leaving 13 bases between the germline ends. CDR3 in amino acids: CASRGRFLETQYF. Written as DNA, the CDR3 is TGTGCCAGCAGGGGGAGATTCTTGGAGACCCAGTACTTC.

This chain links TRBV21-1 with TRBJ1-1. TRBV21-1 has pseudogene status. This CDR3 has 15 amino acids. As DNA, the CDR3 is TGTGCCAGCAGCAAAGCCGGCAGGGAGGTTGAAGAAGCTTTCTTT. This encodes CASSKAGREVEEAFF.

The chain carries TRBV4-2 and TRBJ2-1; D possibly corresponds to TRBD2 (7 bases). The CDR3 extends over 17 amino acids. Trimming removed 4 bases at V and 0 bases at J, with 16 bases between. CDR1 and CDR2 from the germline V gene are LGHNA and YNFKEQ. In DNA, the CDR3 is TGTGCCAGCAGCCCAAAAGGGGGGGGGTACTCCTACAATGAGCAGTTCTTC. Encoded protein: CASSPKGGGYSYNEQFF.

The V gene is TRBV30, the J gene TRBJ1-5, with 9 bases lining up with TRBD1. The CDR3 loop spans 15 amino acids. Looked up from germline, CDR1 is GTSNPN and CDR2 is SVGIG (reference sequence). V was pared by 1 base and J by 3 bases, with 4 bases of the junction left unmatched. CDR3 sequence reads: CAWSEGTGNNQPQHF. The CDR3, as DNA: TGTGCCTGGAGTGAAGGGACAGGGAACAATCAGCCCCAGCATTTT.

CDR3 coding DNA: TGTGCCAGCAGTTACCTTAGAGGTGGGGAGCTGTTTTTT. Translation: CASSYLRGGELFF. The rearrangement joins TRBV6-2 or TRBV6-3 to TRBJ2-2, with D unresolved. The germline CDR1 and CDR2 sequences are MNHEY and SVGEGT. The V gene lost 2 bases and the J gene lost 8 bases, with 9 bases spanning the gap. The CDR3 loop spans 13 amino acids.

The genes are TRBV2 and TRBJ1-3, with D uncertain. The germline V gene encodes CDR1 SNHLY and CDR2 FYNNEI. Trimming left V 3 bases short and J 4 bases short, with 10 bases between. The CDR3 has 14 residues. As DNA, the CDR3 is TGTGCCAGCAGTGAGGAGGGAGGAGGAAACACCATATATTTT. It translates to CASSEEGGGNTIYF.

This chain links TRBV5-6 with TRBJ2-2; a possible D gene is TRBD2 (5 bases). The CDR3 loop spans 15 amino acids. Germline V gene lookup returns CDR1 SGHDT and CDR2 YYEEEE. The V and J ends lost 4 bases and 2 bases respectively, with 12 bases between them. The CDR3 loop reads CASSPTRENTGELFF. CDR3 sequence (DNA): TGTGCCAGCAGCCCCACACGGGAAAACACCGGGGAGCTGTTTTTT.

The chain is built from TRBV12-3 or TRBV12-4 and TRBJ1-1; D is uncertain. The CDR3 loop spans 13 amino acids. Trimming removed 3 bases at V and 11 bases at J, with 16 bases between. As DNA, the CDR3 is TGTGCCAGCAGTTTTGTCGGCGGCCGAGGGGCTTTCTTT. Protein sequence: CASSFVGGRGAFF.

The chain uses TRBV18 and TRBJ1-4, with 11 bases identical to TRBD1. The CDR3 is 15 amino acids. V was pared by 2 bases and J by 7 bases, with 3 bases of the junction left unmatched. Germline V gene data show CDR1 as KGHSH and CDR2 as LQKENI. This chain's CDR3 is CASSPFGQGAEKLFF. The CDR3 DNA reads TGTGCCAGCTCACCATTCGGACAGGGGGCTGAAAAACTGTTTTTT.

The V call is TRBV10-3, the J call TRBJ2-3; weak D call: TRBD1 (6 bases). Germline CDR1 is ENHRY and CDR2 is SYGVKD. V shed 0 bases and J shed 1 base, with 11 bases lying between them. The CDR3 is made up of 16 amino acids. As DNA, the CDR3 is TGTGCCATCAGTGAGTCGAGGGGGATGGGCACAGATACGCAGTATTTT. As protein: CAISESRGMGTDTQYF.

This chain links TRBV15 with TRBJ1-1, with D possibly being TRBD1 (6 bases). Between the trimmed V and J ends, which lost 6 bases and 5 bases, there was a span of 16 bases. Germline CDR1 reads LNHNV; CDR2 reads YYDKDF (reference sequence). There are 14 residues in the CDR3. CDR3 nucleotide sequence: TGTGCCACCAGTAGTGAGACAGGTTCAACTGAAGCTTTCTTT. Protein sequence: CATSSETGSTEAFF.

This sequence joins TRBV5-5 and TRBJ1-5; 9 positions match TRBD1. Germline-derived CDR1 and CDR2 are SGHKS and YYEKEE (reference sequence). V was pared by 3 bases and J by 3 bases, with 10 bases of the junction left unmatched. The CDR3 loop spans 17 amino acids. CDR3 residues: CASSSQQGAQNNQPQHF. DNA for the CDR3: TGTGCCAGCAGCTCACAACAGGGGGCGCAGAACAATCAGCCCCAGCATTTT.

V is TRBV27 and J is TRBJ2-7; the match to TRBD1 covers 7 bases. J lost 1 base, V lost 6 bases, and 12 bases had no gene match. Germline V gives CDR1 MNHEY, CDR2 SMNVEV (reference sequence). The CDR3 sequence is 16 residues long. The CDR3 coding sequence is TGTGCCAGCAGAGCACGGACAGGTTTAATTTCCTACGAGCAGTACTTC. This gives the protein CASRARTGLISYEQYF.

This clone has only one observation. The gene calls are TRBV6-4 and TRBJ1-3, with D maybe TRBD1 (6 bases). The CDR3 has 11 amino acids. CDR1 MRHNA and CDR2 SNTAGT come from the germline V gene. Trimming removed 8 bases at V and 6 bases at J, with 8 bases between. The DNA of the CDR3 is TGTGCCAGCCTGGGGGCAAACACCATATATTTT. This sequence encodes CASLGANTIYF.

V usage is TRBV2 and J usage is TRBJ2-7, with D tentatively TRBD2 (6 bases). This CDR3 contains 15 residues. Between the trimmed V and J ends, which lost 3 bases and 0 bases, there was a span of 12 bases. The germline CDR1 and CDR2 sequences are SNHLY and FYNNEI. CDR3 in amino acids: CASSDARGSSYEQYF. CDR3 in DNA: TGTGCCAGCAGTGACGCACGGGGGAGCTCCTACGAGCAGTACTTC.